The TCR beta chain under discussion was sequenced for a study of cytomegalovirus exposure and HLA in healthy donors. The study's findings and limits: Presence/absence analyses supposed approximately even sequencing depth among donors.

Trimming stripped 4 bases from V and 2 bases from J, with 21 bases between. This CDR3 region has 17 residues. Germline values: CDR1 SGHDT, CDR2 YYEEEE. Use of 60 Vbeta and 13 Jbeta primers characterized the PCR. Original handling: Approximately 11 million of the 80 million or so unique TCR beta chains counted in a later analysis were shared. The protocol was immunoSEQ multiplex PCR, while the TCRdb copy is restricted to in-frame clones and leaves out a portion. V and J calls and clone size are given by that table; D and trimming were obtained from the DNA. The sample records 150,000 to 200,000 clones, roughly 84% being singletons. As regards this clone: Its antigen is as yet unknown.

This clonotype was sampled from a male donor in good health and CMV-seronegative. The J gene is TRBJ1-1, the V gene TRBV5-6, with D possibly being TRBD1 (6 bases). Sample: PBMCs. CDR3 bases: TGTGCCAGCAGCCATCCGGGACACAACTACCGAAACACTGAAGCTTTCTTT. It translates to CASSHPGHNYRNTEAFF. Drawing the rest from reference TRBV5-6 and TRBJ1-1, the complete variable domain is DAGVTQSPTHLIKTRGQQVTLRCSPKSGHDTVSWYQQALGQGPQFIFQYYEEEERQRGNFPDRFSGHQFPNYSSELNVNALLLGDSALYLCASSHPGHNYRNTEAFFGQGTRLTVV.